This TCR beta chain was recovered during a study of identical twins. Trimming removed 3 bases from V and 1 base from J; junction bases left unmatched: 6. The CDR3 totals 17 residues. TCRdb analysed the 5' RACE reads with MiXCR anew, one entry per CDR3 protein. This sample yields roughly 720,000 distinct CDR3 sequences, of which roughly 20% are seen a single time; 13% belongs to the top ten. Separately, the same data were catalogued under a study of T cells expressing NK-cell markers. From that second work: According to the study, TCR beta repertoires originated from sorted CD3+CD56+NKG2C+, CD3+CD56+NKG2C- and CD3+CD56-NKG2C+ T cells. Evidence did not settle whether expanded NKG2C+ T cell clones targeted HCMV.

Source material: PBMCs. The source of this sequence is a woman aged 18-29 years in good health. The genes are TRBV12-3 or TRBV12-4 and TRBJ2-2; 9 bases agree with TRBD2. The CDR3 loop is CASSFRLAGWNTGELFF. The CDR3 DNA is TGTGCCAGCAGTTTTAGGCTAGCGGGGTGGAACACCGGGGAGCTGTTTTTT.